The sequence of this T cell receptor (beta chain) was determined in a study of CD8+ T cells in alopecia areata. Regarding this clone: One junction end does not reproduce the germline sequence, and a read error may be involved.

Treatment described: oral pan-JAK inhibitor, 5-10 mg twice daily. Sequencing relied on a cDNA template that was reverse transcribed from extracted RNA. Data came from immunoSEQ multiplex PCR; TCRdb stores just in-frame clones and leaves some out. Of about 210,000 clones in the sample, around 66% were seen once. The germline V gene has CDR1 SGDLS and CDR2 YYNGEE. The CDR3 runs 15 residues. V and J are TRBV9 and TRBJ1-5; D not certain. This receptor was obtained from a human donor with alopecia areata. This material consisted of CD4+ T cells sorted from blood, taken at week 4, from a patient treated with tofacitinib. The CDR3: CASSVDVDSNQPQHF. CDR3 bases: TGTGCCAGCAGCGTAGATGTCGATAGCAATCAGCCCCAACATTTT.